This TCR beta chain was recovered during a study of blood T cells in healthy people across ages. The authors ran a second PCR of roughly 6 to 12 cycles using a sample-barcoded 5' primer and a J-beta primer mix. MiXCR, applied by TCRdb to the 5' RACE reads, yields one record per CDR3 protein. The sample includes around 600,000 distinct CDR3 sequences, less than 60% of them seen just once. V gave up 8 bases and J gave up 8 bases; unmatched junction bases: 17. The CDR3 extends over 16 amino acids. Germline CDR1 SGHVS, CDR2 FQNEAQ. The clonotype comes from a man at least 80 years old in good health. The sequenced sample consisted of blood. The chain recombines TRBV7-8 with TRBJ1-4; 7 nucleotides line up with TRBD1. The chain's CDR3 is CASRYSPDRADEKLFF. The CDR3 DNA reads TGTGCCAGCCGTTACTCCCCCGACAGGGCGGACGAAAAACTGTTTTTT. Combining the CDR3 with reference TRBV7-8 and TRBJ1-4 gives the whole variable domain GAGVSQSPRYKVAKRGQDVALRCDPISGHVSLFWYQQALGQGPEFLTYFQNEAQLDKSGLPSDRFFAERPEGSVSTLKIQRTQQEDSAVYLCASRYSPDRADEKLFFGSGTQLSVL.